One and the same sample provided the 23 T cell receptor beta chains below, sequenced in a study of control samples from healthy donors and cancer patients. Here immunoSEQ multiplex PCR was the method, and the copy in TCRdb shows in-frame clones only, minus some. The data hold tens of thousands of clones, with roughly 91% observed a single time. Sequencing input: PBMCs. These receptors all come from a man aged 50-59 years with lung cancer.

The count of this clone is one. J is TRBJ1-1 and V is TRBV19; tentative D call: TRBD1 (5 bases). The CDR3 has 16 residues. Trimming left V 5 bases short and J 1 base short, with 17 bases between. Germline-derived CDR1 and CDR2 are LNHDA and SQIVND (reference sequence). The CDR3 DNA follows: TGTGCCAGTAGTTCAAACCGGGACCTAGGGAACACTGAAGCTTTCTTT. It encodes CASSSNRDLGNTEAFF.

The chain couples TRBV25-1 to TRBJ2-7, with 10 nucleotides matching TRBD1. CDR3 length: 15 residues. CDR1 MGHDK and CDR2 SYGVNS come from the germline V gene. Trimming removed 7 bases from V and 4 bases from J; junction bases left unmatched: 10. The CDR3 loop reads CASMNPTGGNYEQYF. The CDR3 bases are TGTGCCAGCATGAACCCGACAGGGGGCAATTACGAGCAGTACTTC.

This rearrangement joins TRBV21-1 to TRBJ2-3; the D call of TRBD1 is as the table states it, not checked on the DNA. TRBV21-1 is a pseudogene. The CDR3 sequence is 15 residues long. As DNA, the CDR3 is TGTGCCAGCAGTGGAGACAGGGGACCCACAGATACGCAGTATTTT. This sequence encodes CASSGDRGPTDTQYF.

V and J are TRBV7-2 and TRBJ1-4; maybe TRBD1 (5 bases). This CDR3 has 15 amino acids. Trimming took off 1 base at V and 7 bases at J, with 13 bases between the two ends. CDR1 is SGHTA and CDR2 is FQGNSA in the germline V gene. Written as DNA, the CDR3 is TGTGCCAGCAGCTTAGTGGATTACGGGGCTGAAAAACTGTTTTTT. Its translation: CASSLVDYGAEKLFF.

This sequence joins TRBV18 and TRBJ2-3, with 9 nucleotides matching TRBD2. The CDR3 is made up of 16 amino acids. Per the germline V gene, CDR1 is KGHSH and CDR2 is LQKENI. Unmatched junction bases numbered 9, after V lost 3 bases and J lost 5 bases. Here the CDR3 DNA reads TGTGCCAGCTCACCGCGTAGCGGGGGCGCCGAAGATACGCAGTATTTT. Its translation is CASSPRSGGAEDTQYF.

The V and J genes are TRBV5-4 and TRBJ2-1, with unresolved D. The CDR3 has 16 residues. Germline V gives CDR1 SGHNT, CDR2 YYREEE (reference sequence). V was shortened by 4 bases and J by 0 bases, with 14 bases between the two germline ends. Written as DNA, the CDR3 is TGTGCCAGCAGCCTTGGTGGGGTAAGCTCCTACAATGAGCAGTTCTTC. Amino acids: CASSLGGVSSYNEQFF.

This chain connects TRBV27 to TRBJ1-4; D unresolved. The germline V and J ends were trimmed by 3 bases and 8 bases, with 16 bases remaining between them. The germline V gene has CDR1 MNHEY and CDR2 SMNVEV (reference sequence). The CDR3 spans 15 residues. As DNA, the CDR3 is TGTGCCAGCAGTTTGACCCGACGGGCCGGGGAAAAACTGTTTTTT. Its translation is CASSLTRRAGEKLFF. The entire variable domain, with the rest obtained from reference TRBV27 and TRBJ1-4, is as follows: EAQVTQNPRYLITVTGKKLTVTCSQNMNHEYMSWYRQDPGLGLRQIYYSMNVEVTDKGDVPEGYKVSRKEKRNFPLILESPSPNQTSLYFCASSLTRRAGEKLFFGSGTQLSVL.

The gene calls are TRBV7-2 and TRBJ2-7; D remains unclear. Germline lookup yields CDR1 SGHTA and CDR2 FQGNSA. CDR3 length equals 13 residues. V was trimmed by 1 base and J by 4 bases, leaving 8 bases between them. The CDR3 DNA reads as TGTGCCAGCAGCTTAGGAAAGGTGTACGAGCAGTACTTC. This gives the protein CASSLGKVYEQYF.

This sequence joins TRBV30 and TRBJ1-5; no definite D call. This CDR3 is built from 13 residues. Germline assignment: CDR1 GTSNPN and CDR2 SVGIG (reference sequence). V was trimmed by 0 bases and J by 6 bases, leaving 9 bases between them. The CDR3 bases are TGTGCCTGGAGTGTAGGTCGACGTCAGCCCCAGCATTTT. Amino acids: CAWSVGRRQPQHF.

This clone occurred a few times. V gene TRBV11-3 combines with J gene TRBJ2-1; the D gene is possibly TRBD2 (7 bases). V lost 6 bases and J lost 0, with 12 bases in between. CDR1 is SGHNT, CDR2 YENEEA, per germline. CDR3 size: 15 residues. The CDR3 protein is CASSNGGPSYNEQFF. In DNA form, the CDR3 reads TGTGCCAGCAGTAACGGGGGGCCCTCCTACAATGAGCAGTTCTTC.

CDR3 nucleotide sequence: TGTGCCAGCTCACCAGGGACACCTGAAGCTTTCTTT. Translating gives CASSPGTPEAFF. The chain joins TRBV18 to TRBJ1-1, with a weak D call TRBD1 (6 bases). V was cut by 2 bases and J by 6 bases, with 7 bases left in between. The CDR3 is 12 amino acids. The germline V gene encodes CDR1 KGHSH and CDR2 LQKENI. Supplemented by reference TRBV18 and TRBJ1-1, the full variable domain reads NAGVMQNPRHLVRRRGQEARLRCSPMKGHSHVYWYRQLPEEGLKFMVYLQKENIIDESGMPKERFSAEFPKEGPSILRIQQVVRGDSAAYFCASSPGTPEAFFGQGTRLTVV.

This sequence joins TRBV7-3 and TRBJ2-5; unclear D gene. Germline V CDR1 and CDR2: SGHTA, FQGTGA. The CDR3 runs to 13 residues. The V end lost 3 bases, the J end lost 1 base, and 6 bases lay between the germline ends. The CDR3 loop is CASSFTSQETQYF. Here the CDR3 DNA reads TGTGCCAGCAGCTTTACCAGCCAAGAGACCCAGTACTTC.

CDR3 loop: CASSLTENTEAFF. The CDR3 bases are TGTGCCAGCAGTTTAACGGAGAACACTGAAGCTTTCTTT. The genes are TRBV28 and TRBJ1-1; D is uncertain. This CDR3 comprises 13 residues. CDR1 and CDR2 from the germline V gene are MDHEN and SYDVKM. Trimming cost V 2 bases and J 1 base, with 5 bases left between them.

The CDR3 region has the DNA TGCGCCAGCAGTGAGTCGGGACTAGGAACAGATACGCAGTATTTT. It encodes CASSESGLGTDTQYF. The chain has TRBV10-1 and TRBJ2-3, with 8 bases lining up with TRBD2. Germline CDR1 is WNHNN and CDR2 is SYGVQD (reference sequence). The CDR3 consists of 15 residues. Trimming at V came to 0 bases and at J to 3 bases, leaving 2 bases not matched to a gene.

This clone has a single count. The rearrangement uses TRBV30 and TRBJ1-2; D may be TRBD1 (5 bases). V gave up 2 bases and J gave up 1 base, with 17 bases separating them. Germline-derived CDR1 and CDR2 are GTSNPN and SVGIG (reference sequence). CDR3 length equals 16 residues. The CDR3 nucleotides read TGTGCCTGGAGTCCACGTCCCGGGGCCGATAACTATGGCTACACCTTC. As protein: CAWSPRPGADNYGYTF.

J is TRBJ2-5 and V is TRBV12-3 or TRBV12-4; 7 bases are shared with TRBD1. The CDR3 is 13 residues long. V trimming: 4 bases; J trimming: 1 base; junction bases outside the gene matches: 0. The CDR3 DNA follows: TGTGCCAGCAGTTCAGGGGGCCAAGAGACCCAGTACTTC. It specifies CASSSGGQETQYF.

The chain is built from TRBV3-1 (or the pseudogene TRBV3-2) and TRBJ1-6; D is undetermined. The CDR3 is made up of 15 amino acids. Germline CDR1 and CDR2: LGHDT and YNNKEL (reference sequence). Between the trimmed V and J ends, which lost 1 base and 10 bases, there was a span of 14 bases. CDR3 nucleotide sequence: TGTGCCAGCAGCCAAGCCGGGCCCCTGGGATCACCCCTCCACTTT. It encodes CASSQAGPLGSPLHF.

The rearrangement uses TRBV27 and TRBJ2-5; no clear D. Trimming left V 2 bases short and J 0 bases short, with 7 bases between. This CDR3 has 14 residues. Germline V gives CDR1 MNHEY, CDR2 SMNVEV (reference sequence). The CDR3 reads CASSLQRNQETQYF. In DNA, the CDR3 is TGTGCCAGCAGTTTACAAAGAAACCAAGAGACCCAGTACTTC.

This clone was observed once. The chain is built from TRBV5-1 and TRBJ2-5, with D unresolved. V was pared by 1 base and J by 2 bases, with 12 bases between. Germline CDR1 SGHRS, CDR2 YFSETQ. CDR3 size: 15 residues. This chain's CDR3 is CASSLRASPQETQYF. The CDR3 DNA sequence: TGCGCCAGCAGCTTGAGGGCCAGCCCACAAGAGACCCAGTACTTC.

The chain recombines TRBV20-1 with TRBJ1-6, with D hard to call. CDR3 length equals 13 residues. The V end was cut by 3 bases, the J end by 10 bases, with 13 bases between. Germline V CDR1 and CDR2: DFQATT, SNEGSKA (reference sequence). The chain's CDR3 is CSASTDARSPLHF. The CDR3 DNA sequence: TGCAGTGCTAGTACGGACGCCCGATCACCCCTCCACTTT.

The chain links TRBV30 to TRBJ2-3; D is undetermined. Trimming cost V 2 bases and J 0 bases, with 3 bases left between them. Germline CDR1 and CDR2: GTSNPN and SVGIG (reference sequence). The CDR3 is 12 residues long. This chain's CDR3 is CAWSPSTDTQYF. As DNA, the CDR3 is TGTGCCTGGAGTCCCAGCACAGATACGCAGTATTTT.

The V gene is TRBV6-1, the J gene TRBJ2-5, with TRBD2 matching 7 bases. The CDR3 has 17 residues. Germline V gene sequence: CDR1 MNHNS, CDR2 SASEGT. V lost 1 base, J lost 4 bases, and 12 bases stayed unmatched. CDR3 sequence: CASSEDKPGGAGETQYF. In nucleotides, the CDR3 is TGTGCCAGCAGTGAAGATAAGCCGGGGGGTGCTGGAGAGACCCAGTACTTC.

The genes are TRBV7-2 and TRBJ1-6; D uncertain. The ends were cut back, 7 bases at V and 8 bases at J, with 18 bases in the middle. The CDR3 runs 15 residues. Germline lookup yields CDR1 SGHTA and CDR2 FQGNSA. Written as DNA, the CDR3 is TGTGCCAGCATAGAGGACTTAGGAGGGTATTCACCCCTCCACTTT. As protein: CASIEDLGGYSPLHF.